This T cell receptor beta chain is drawn from a study of cytomegalovirus exposure and HLA in healthy donors. 60 Vbeta and 13 Jbeta primers were used in PCR. Clones were sequenced by immunoSEQ multiplex PCR, and TCRdb holds only the in-frame ones, with some missing. The data include some 130,000 clones; the top ten clones carry less than 2%. The CDR3 extends over 14 amino acids. Germline loops: CDR1 SGHNT, CDR2 YENEEA. Trimming at V came to 5 bases and at J to 7 bases, leaving 8 bases not matched to a gene. The source of this sequence is a man aged 18-30 years in good health and CMV-seronegative. Sequenced sample: PBMCs. The V gene is TRBV11-3, the J gene TRBJ1-1; TRBD1 aligns across 9 bases. CDR3 amino acids: CASSPTGQGSEAFF. CDR3 coding DNA: TGTGCCAGCAGCCCCACCGGACAGGGGAGTGAAGCTTTCTTT.